The sequence of this T cell receptor (beta chain) was determined in a study of blood T cell repertoires in COVID-19. Study details: PBMCs, B-cell-depleted T cells, or T cells provided the cDNA or gDNA that made up the material.

Per the study methods: By means of reference gene primer amplification, nucleated cell counts were estimated. TCRdb keeps only in-frame clones here, not all; method: immunoSEQ multiplex PCR. V, J and clone size reflect that table, while D and trimming were determined from the DNA. The sample has around 340,000 clones, more than 70% seen once. Followed longitudinally, the Seattle patients had been enrolled during active infection. CDR3 size: 14 residues. Trimming cost V 0 bases and J 1 base; bases outside gene matches: 0. The germline CDR1 and CDR2 sequences are LGHDT and YNNKEL (reference sequence). The chain couples TRBV3-1 (or the pseudogene TRBV3-2) to TRBJ2-7; 7 bases are shared with TRBD2. Source material: peripheral blood. The clonotype originates from a woman aged 60 to 75 with COVID-19, enrolled during active disease. The CDR3 is CASSQEGLSYEQYF. CDR3 sequence (DNA): TGTGCCAGCAGCCAAGAGGGACTATCCTACGAGCAGTACTTC.